This T cell receptor (beta chain) was identified in a study of blood T cell repertoires in COVID-19. Turning to the study itself: Specimens from acute and convalescent COVID-19 originated in the United States, Italy and Spain. PBMCs, B-cell-depleted T cells, or T cells were the source of the cDNA or gDNA that made up the material.

Original methodology: Estimation of nucleated cell counts relied on the amplification of reference gene primers. The assay was immunoSEQ multiplex PCR, and TCRdb's table has in-frame clones only and misses some. That table gives V, J and clone size, and the DNA gave D and trimming. The sample has tens of thousands of clones, approximately 82% seen once. Germline lookup yields CDR1 SGHRS and CDR2 YFSETQ. CDR3 length: 15 residues. V lost 0 bases, J lost 1 base, and 3 bases stayed unmatched. This TCR came from an elderly woman with acute or convalescent COVID-19. The chain recombines TRBV5-1 with TRBJ1-1, with 7 bases identical to TRBD1. The specimen sequenced was peripheral blood. CDR3 sequence reads: CASSLERQGNTEAFF. CDR3 DNA: TGCGCCAGCAGCTTGGAGAGACAGGGGAACACTGAAGCTTTCTTT.